The 5 T cell receptor beta chains reported below all come from one sample, sequenced in a study of shared clonotypes between healthy human individuals. The assay was immunoSEQ multiplex PCR, and TCRdb's table has in-frame clones only and misses some. Among roughly 1.4 million clones listed, less than 99% were seen once. Sample: naive CD4+ T cells sorted from blood. Subset defined: CD45RA+ positively selected. The receptors here all came from a man aged 30 to 39 in good health.

The chain joins TRBV5-4 to TRBJ2-7; 7 nucleotides match TRBD1. The CDR3 extends over 16 amino acids. Germline-derived CDR1 and CDR2 are SGHNT and YYREEE (reference sequence). Unmatched junction bases numbered 16, after V lost 3 bases and J lost 7 bases. CDR3 nucleotides: TGTGCCAGCAGCTGGGATCCGGGACAGACCTATGGGGAGCAGTACTTC. Translating gives CASSWDPGQTYGEQYF.

This chain uses TRBV28 with TRBJ2-3; D gene unclear. The germline gives CDR1 MDHEN, CDR2 SYDVKM. Between the trimmed V and J ends, which lost 6 bases and 4 bases, there was a span of 8 bases. The CDR3 runs 12 residues. CDR3 sequence reads: CASRTLSDTQYF. In DNA form, the CDR3 reads TGTGCCAGCAGGACCCTATCAGATACGCAGTATTTT.

For this clone: Other nucleotide sequences in the sample specify the same CDR3. The genes are TRBV10-1 and TRBJ2-5; TRBD1 matches at 9 bases. V lost 0 bases and J lost 3; bases outside the gene matches: 5. The CDR3 length is 16 residues. Per germline, CDR1 WNHNN and CDR2 SYGVQD (reference sequence). This CDR3 reads CASSESPGTGKETQYF. In DNA form, the CDR3 reads TGCGCCAGCAGTGAGTCGCCTGGGACAGGGAAAGAGACCCAGTACTTC.

The V and J genes are TRBV5-1 and TRBJ2-2; possibly TRBD1 or TRBD2 for D (5 bases each). The CDR3 is 16 residues long. CDR1 SGHRS and CDR2 YFSETQ come from the germline V gene. Trimming removed 4 bases at V and 1 base at J, with 14 bases between. The CDR3 DNA follows: TGCGCCAGCAGCCCTAGGGACGGAAAGAACACCGGGGAGCTGTTTTTT. As protein: CASSPRDGKNTGELFF.

The chain joins TRBV27 to TRBJ1-2, with D perhaps matching TRBD1 (6 bases). Deletions cut 0 bases from V and 6 bases from J, with 11 bases between. Germline CDR1 MNHEY, CDR2 SMNVEV (reference sequence). The CDR3 is 14 residues long. CDR3 sequence reads: CASSLSFRGDGYTF. The DNA of the CDR3 is TGTGCCAGCAGTTTATCCTTCAGGGGCGATGGCTACACCTTC.